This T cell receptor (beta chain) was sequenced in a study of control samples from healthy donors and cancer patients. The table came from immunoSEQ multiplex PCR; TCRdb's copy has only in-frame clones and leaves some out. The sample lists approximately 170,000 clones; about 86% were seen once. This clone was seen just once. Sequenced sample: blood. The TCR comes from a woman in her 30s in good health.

The CDR3 DNA reads as TGTGCCAGCAGTGATTACGTAGGAGCTACGCAGTATTTT. Translated: CASSDYVGATQYF. The V and J genes are TRBV6-4 and TRBJ2-3, with D unresolved. This CDR3 is 13 amino acids long. The germline V gene encodes CDR1 MRHNA and CDR2 SNTAGT. The V end was cut by 3 bases, the J end by 8 bases, with 12 bases between.